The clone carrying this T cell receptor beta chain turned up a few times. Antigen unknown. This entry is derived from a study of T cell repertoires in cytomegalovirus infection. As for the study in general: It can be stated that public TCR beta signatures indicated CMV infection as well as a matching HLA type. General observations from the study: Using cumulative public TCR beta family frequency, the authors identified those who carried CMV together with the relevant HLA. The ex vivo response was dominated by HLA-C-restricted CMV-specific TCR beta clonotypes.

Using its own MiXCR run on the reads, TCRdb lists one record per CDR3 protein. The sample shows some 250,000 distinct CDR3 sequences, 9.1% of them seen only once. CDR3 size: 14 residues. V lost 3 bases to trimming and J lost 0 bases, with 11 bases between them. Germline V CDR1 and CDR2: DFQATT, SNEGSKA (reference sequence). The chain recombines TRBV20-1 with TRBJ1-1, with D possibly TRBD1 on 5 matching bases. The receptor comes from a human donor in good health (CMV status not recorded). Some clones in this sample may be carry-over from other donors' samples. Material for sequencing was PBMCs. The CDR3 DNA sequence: TGCAGTGCTAGCGACAGAACTATGAACACTGAAGCTTTCTTT. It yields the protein CSASDRTMNTEAFF.